This T cell receptor beta chain stems from a study of cytomegalovirus exposure and HLA in healthy donors. Study-wide findings and caveats: Rare TCR sequences dominated, though some public TCRs recurred in many donors. Researchers catalogued 150 or so TCR beta chains as cytomegalovirus-associated.

Using immunoSEQ multiplex PCR, the repertoire was profiled, and TCRdb retains in-frame clones only, with some absent. The profile shows about 190,000 clones, around 84% of them singletons. Worth noting for this clone: Antigen unknown.

Germline CDR1 GTSNPN, CDR2 SVGIG (reference sequence). CDR3 length: 15 amino acids. V shed 3 bases and J 3 bases; nucleotides not matched to a gene: 6. The TCR comes from a man aged 18 to 35 in good health and CMV-seropositive. J is TRBJ2-7 and V is TRBV30; 12 positions agree with TRBD2. Specimen: PBMCs. Here the CDR3 DNA reads TGTGCCTGGAGGCGACTAGCGGGAGCCCTCTACGAGCAGTACTTC. Amino acids: CAWRRLAGALYEQYF.